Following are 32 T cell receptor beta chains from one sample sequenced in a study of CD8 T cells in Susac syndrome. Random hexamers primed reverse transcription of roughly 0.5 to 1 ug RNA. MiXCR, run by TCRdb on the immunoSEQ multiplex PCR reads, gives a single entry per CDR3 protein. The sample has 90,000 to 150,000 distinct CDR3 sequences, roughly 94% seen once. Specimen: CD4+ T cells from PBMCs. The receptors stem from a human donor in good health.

For the CDR3, the DNA is TGTGCCAGCAGCCCCGGAGGTTTCGGGGAGCTGTTTTTT. It translates to CASSPGGFGELFF. V is TRBV7-3 and J is TRBJ2-2; tentative D call: TRBD2 (5 bases). The CDR3 totals 13 residues. V was trimmed by 5 bases and J by 7 bases, leaving 11 bases between them. Per the germline V gene, CDR1 is SGHTA and CDR2 is FQGTGA.

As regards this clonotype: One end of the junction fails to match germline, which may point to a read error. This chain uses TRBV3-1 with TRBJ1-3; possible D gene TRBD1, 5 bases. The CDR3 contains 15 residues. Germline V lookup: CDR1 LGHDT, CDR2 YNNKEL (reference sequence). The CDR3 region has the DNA TGTGCCAGCACCGCGAACGGGGGAGTCGGAAACACCACATATTTT. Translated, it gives CASTANGGVGNTTYF.

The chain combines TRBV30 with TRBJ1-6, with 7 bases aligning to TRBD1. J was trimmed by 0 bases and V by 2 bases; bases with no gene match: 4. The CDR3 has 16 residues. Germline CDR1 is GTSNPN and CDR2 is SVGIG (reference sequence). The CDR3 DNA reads TGTGCCTGGAGTTGGGGACAGAGCTCCTATAATTCACCCCTCCACTTT. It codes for CAWSWGQSSYNSPLHF.

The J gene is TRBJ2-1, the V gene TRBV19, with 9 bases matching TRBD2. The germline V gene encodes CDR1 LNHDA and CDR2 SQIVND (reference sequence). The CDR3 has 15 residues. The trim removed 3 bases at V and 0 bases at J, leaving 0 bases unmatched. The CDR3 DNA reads TGTGCCAGTAGTATTAGCGGGAGCTCCTACAATGAGCAGTTCTTC. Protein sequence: CASSISGSSYNEQFF.

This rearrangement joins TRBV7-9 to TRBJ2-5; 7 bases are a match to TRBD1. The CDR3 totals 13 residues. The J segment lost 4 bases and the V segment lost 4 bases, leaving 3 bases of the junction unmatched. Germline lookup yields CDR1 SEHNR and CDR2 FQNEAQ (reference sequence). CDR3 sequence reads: CASSSRGPETQYF. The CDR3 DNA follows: TGTGCCAGCAGCTCGAGGGGGCCAGAGACCCAGTACTTC.

In nucleotides, the CDR3 is TGCGCCAGCAGCCTATCACCCGGGACAGGGATGGCCTACGAGCAGTACTTC. It codes for CASSLSPGTGMAYEQYF. The chain employs TRBV5-1 and TRBJ2-7; the match to TRBD1 covers 9 bases. The CDR3 sequence is 17 residues long. Looked up from germline, CDR1 is SGHRS and CDR2 is YFSETQ. The junction had 13 bases not matched to a gene; V was cut back by 4 bases and J by 2 bases.

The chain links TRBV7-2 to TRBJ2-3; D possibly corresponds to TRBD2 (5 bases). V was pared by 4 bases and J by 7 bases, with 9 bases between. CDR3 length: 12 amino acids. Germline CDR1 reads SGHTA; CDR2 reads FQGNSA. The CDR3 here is CASSSTTNTQYF. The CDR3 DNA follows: TGTGCCAGCAGCTCAACGACTAATACGCAGTATTTT.

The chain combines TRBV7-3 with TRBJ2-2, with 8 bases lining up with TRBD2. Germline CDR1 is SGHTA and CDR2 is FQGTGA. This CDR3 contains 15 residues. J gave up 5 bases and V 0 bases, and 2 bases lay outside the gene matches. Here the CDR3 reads CASSLTSGATGELFF. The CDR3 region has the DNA TGTGCCAGCAGCTTAACTAGCGGGGCTACCGGGGAGCTGTTTTTT.

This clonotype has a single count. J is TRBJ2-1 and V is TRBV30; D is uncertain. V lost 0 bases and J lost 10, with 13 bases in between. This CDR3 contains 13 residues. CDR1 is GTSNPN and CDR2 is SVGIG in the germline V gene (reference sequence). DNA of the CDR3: TGTGCCTGGAGTGTACATCCGGCGGCGGAGCAGTTCTTC. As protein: CAWSVHPAAEQFF.

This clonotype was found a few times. The CDR3 bases are TGTGCCAGCAGCTTAGATCGCGGTAGCACAGATACGCAGTATTTT. Protein product: CASSLDRGSTDTQYF. The chain uses TRBV7-8 and TRBJ2-3; unclear D gene. The CDR3 spans 15 residues. Per germline, CDR1 SGHVS and CDR2 FQNEAQ. V lost 1 base to trimming and J lost 0 bases, with 8 bases between them.

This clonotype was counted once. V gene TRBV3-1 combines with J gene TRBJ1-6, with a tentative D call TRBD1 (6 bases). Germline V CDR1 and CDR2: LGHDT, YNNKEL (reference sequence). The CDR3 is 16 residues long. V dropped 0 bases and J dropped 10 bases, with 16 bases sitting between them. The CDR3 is CASSQDLRQGRSPLHF. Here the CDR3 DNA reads TGTGCCAGCAGCCAAGATCTTCGCCAGGGGAGGTCACCCCTCCACTTT.

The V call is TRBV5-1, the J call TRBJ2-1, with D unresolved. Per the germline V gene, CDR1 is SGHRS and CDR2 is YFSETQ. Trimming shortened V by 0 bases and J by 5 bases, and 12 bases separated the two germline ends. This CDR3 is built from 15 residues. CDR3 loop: CASSLGLIGNNEQFF. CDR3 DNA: TGCGCCAGCAGCTTGGGTTTGATAGGGAACAATGAGCAGTTCTTC.

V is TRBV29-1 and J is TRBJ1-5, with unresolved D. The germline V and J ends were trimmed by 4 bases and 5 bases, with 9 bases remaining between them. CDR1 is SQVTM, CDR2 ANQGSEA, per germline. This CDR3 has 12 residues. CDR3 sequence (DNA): TGCAGCGTTGGGGCCCGGGATCAGCCCCAGCATTTT. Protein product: CSVGARDQPQHF. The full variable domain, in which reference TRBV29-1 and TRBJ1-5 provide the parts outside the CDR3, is SAVISQKPSRDICQRGTSLTIQCQVDSQVTMMFWYRQQPGQSLTLIATANQGSEATYESGFVIDKFPISRPNLTFSTLTVSNMSPEDSSIYLCSVGARDQPQHFGDGTRLSIL.

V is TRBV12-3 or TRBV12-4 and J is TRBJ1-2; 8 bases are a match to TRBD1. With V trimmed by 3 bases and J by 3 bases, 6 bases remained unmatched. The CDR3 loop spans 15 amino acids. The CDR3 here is CASSFGDRRYYGYTF. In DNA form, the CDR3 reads TGTGCCAGCAGTTTTGGGGACAGGAGATACTATGGCTACACCTTC.

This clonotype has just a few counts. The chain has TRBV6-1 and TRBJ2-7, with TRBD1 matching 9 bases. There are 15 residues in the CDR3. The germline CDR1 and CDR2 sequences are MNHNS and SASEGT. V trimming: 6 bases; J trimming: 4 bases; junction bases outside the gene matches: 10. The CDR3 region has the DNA TGTGCCAGCAGAGGGGGACGGGACAGGGCGTACGAGCAGTACTTC. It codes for CASRGGRDRAYEQYF.

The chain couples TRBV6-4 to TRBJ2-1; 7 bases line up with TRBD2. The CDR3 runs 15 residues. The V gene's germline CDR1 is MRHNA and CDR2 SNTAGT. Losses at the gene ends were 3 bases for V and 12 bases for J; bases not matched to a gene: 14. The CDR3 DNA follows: TGTGCCAGCAGTGAGGGTGGAGCGGGAATCAATCGGCAGTTCTTC. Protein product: CASSEGGAGINRQFF.

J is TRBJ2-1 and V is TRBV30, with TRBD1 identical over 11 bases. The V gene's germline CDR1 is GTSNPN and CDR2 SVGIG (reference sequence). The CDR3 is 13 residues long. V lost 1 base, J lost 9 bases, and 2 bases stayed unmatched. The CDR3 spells CAWSAGQGVEQFF. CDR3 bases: TGTGCCTGGAGTGCGGGACAGGGGGTTGAGCAGTTCTTC.

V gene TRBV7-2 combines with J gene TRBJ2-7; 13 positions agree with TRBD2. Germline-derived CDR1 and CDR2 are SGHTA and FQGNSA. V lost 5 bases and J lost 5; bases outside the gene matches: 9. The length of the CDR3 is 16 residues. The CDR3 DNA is TGTGCCAGCAGCGGGTGGACTAGCGGGAGTTCGAACGAGCAGTACTTC. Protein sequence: CASSGWTSGSSNEQYF.

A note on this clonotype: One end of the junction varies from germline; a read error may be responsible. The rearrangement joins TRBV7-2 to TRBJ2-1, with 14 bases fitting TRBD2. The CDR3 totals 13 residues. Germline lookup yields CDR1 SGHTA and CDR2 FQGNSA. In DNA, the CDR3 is TGTGCCAGCAGCTCGGGACTAGCGGGAGTGTCTGTCTTC. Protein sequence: CASSSGLAGVSVF.

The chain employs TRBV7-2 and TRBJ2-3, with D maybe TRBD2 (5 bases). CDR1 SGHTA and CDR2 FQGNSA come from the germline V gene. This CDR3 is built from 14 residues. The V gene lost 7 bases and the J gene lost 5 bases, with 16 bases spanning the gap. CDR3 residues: CASILQADLDTQYF. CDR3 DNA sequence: TGTGCCAGCATCCTGCAGGCGGACTTAGATACGCAGTATTTT.

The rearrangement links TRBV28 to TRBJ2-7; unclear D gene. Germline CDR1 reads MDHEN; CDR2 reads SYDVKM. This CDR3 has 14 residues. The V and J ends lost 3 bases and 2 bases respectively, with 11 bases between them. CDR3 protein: CASSFMAMAYEQYF. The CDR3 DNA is TGTGCCAGCAGTTTCATGGCAATGGCCTACGAGCAGTACTTC.

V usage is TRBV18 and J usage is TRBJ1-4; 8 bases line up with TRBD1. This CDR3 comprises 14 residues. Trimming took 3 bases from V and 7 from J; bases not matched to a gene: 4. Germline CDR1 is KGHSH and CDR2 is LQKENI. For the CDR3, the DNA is TGTGCCAGCTCACCCGGACAGGGTGGTGAAAAACTGTTTTTT. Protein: CASSPGQGGEKLFF.

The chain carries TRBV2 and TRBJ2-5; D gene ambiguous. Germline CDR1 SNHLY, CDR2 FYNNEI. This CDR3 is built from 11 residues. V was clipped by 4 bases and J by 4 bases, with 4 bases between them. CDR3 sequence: CASSVSETQYF. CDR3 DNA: TGTGCCAGCAGTGTGTCAGAGACCCAGTACTTC. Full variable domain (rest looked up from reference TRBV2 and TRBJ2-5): EPEVTQTPSHQVTQMGQEVILRCVPISNHLYFYWYRQILGQKVEFLVSFYNNEISEKSEIFDDQFSVERPDGSNFTLKIRSTKLEDSAMYFCASSVSETQYFGPGTRLLVL.

In DNA, the CDR3 is TGTGCCACCAGCAGAGGTCTAGTCGCTCCCGGGGAGCTGTTTTTT. Residues: CATSRGLVAPGELFF. The chain recombines TRBV15 with TRBJ2-2; D gene uncertain. Trimming removed 1 base from V and 6 bases from J, with 12 bases in between. This CDR3 is 15 amino acids long. Germline V gene data show CDR1 as LNHNV and CDR2 as YYDKDF (reference sequence).

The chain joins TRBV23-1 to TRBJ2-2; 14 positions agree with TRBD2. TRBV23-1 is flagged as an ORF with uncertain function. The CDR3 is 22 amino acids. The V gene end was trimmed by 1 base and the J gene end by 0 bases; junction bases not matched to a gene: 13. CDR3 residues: CASSQWGPHGTSGRTNTGELFF. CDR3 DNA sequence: TGCGCCAGCAGTCAATGGGGCCCGCACGGGACTAGCGGGAGAACGAACACCGGGGAGCTGTTTTTT.

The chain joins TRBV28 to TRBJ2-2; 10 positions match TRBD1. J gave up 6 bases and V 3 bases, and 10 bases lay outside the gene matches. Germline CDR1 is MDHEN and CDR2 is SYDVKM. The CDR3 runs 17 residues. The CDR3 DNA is TGTGCCAGCAGTTTTGACCTGGGACAGGGGTCGCCCGGGGAGCTGTTTTTT. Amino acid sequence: CASSFDLGQGSPGELFF. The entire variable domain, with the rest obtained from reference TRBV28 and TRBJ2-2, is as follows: DVKVTQSSRYLVKRTGEKVFLECVQDMDHENMFWYRQDPGLGLRLIYFSYDVKMKEKGDIPEGYSVSREKKERFSLILESASTNQTSMYLCASSFDLGQGSPGELFFGEGSRLTVL.

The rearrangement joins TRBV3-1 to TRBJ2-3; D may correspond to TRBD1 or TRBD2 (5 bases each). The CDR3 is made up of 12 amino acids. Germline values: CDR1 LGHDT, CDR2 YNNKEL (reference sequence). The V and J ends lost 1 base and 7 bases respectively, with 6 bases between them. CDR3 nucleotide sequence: TGTGCCAGCAGCCAAGGGGGGAATACGCAGTATTTT. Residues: CASSQGGNTQYF.

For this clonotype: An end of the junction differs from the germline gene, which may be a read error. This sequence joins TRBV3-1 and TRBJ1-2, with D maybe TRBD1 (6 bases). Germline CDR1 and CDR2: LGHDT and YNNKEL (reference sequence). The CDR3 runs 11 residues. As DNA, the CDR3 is TGTGCCAGCAGCCAGGGGCGGACAGATTACTTC. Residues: CASSQGRTDYF.

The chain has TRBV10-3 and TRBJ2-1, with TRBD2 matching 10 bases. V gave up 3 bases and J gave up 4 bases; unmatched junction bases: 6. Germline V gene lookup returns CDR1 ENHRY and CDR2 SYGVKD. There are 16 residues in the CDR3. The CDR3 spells CAISEGLAGAYNEQFF. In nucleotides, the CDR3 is TGTGCCATCAGTGAAGGTCTAGCGGGAGCTTACAATGAGCAGTTCTTC.

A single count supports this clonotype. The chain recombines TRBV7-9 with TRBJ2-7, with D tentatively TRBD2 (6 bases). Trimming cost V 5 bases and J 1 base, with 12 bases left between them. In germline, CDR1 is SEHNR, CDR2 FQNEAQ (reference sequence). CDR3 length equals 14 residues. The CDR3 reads CASSGGWYSYEQYF. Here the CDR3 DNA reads TGTGCCAGCAGCGGGGGGTGGTATTCCTACGAGCAGTACTTC.

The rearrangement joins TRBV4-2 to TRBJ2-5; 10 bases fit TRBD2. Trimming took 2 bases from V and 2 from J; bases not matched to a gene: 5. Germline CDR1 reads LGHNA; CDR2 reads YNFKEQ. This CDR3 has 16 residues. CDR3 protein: CASSQLAGVVQETQYF. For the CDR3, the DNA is TGTGCCAGCAGCCAACTAGCGGGAGTGGTACAAGAGACCCAGTACTTC.

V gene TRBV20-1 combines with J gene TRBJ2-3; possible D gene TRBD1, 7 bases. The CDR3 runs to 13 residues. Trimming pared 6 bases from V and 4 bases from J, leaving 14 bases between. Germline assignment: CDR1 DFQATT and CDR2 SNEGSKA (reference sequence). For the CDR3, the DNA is TGCAGTGCCACAGGGGCGGGACCAGATACGCAGTATTTT. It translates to CSATGAGPDTQYF.